The 26 T cell receptor beta chains presented below share a single source sample, sequenced in a study of blood T cell repertoires in COVID-19. Assay: immunoSEQ multiplex PCR; the TCRdb copy retains only in-frame clones and omits some. The data show approximately 290,000 clones, with roughly 86% seen just once and over 8.5% held by the top ten. The sequenced sample was peripheral blood. These receptors originate from a woman in her 30s with COVID-19, enrolled during active disease.

The chain is built from TRBV5-4 and TRBJ2-7; maybe TRBD1 (6 bases). CDR3 size: 14 residues. V lost 0 bases and J lost 2, with 9 bases in between. The germline CDR1 and CDR2 sequences are SGHNT and YYREEE (reference sequence). DNA for the CDR3: TGTGCCAGCAGCTTGGCTGCAGGGGCCTACGAGCAGTACTTC. It specifies CASSLAAGAYEQYF.

This clone occurred once. This chain joins TRBV7-9 and TRBJ2-3; D possibly corresponds to TRBD2 (6 bases). V dropped 6 bases and J dropped 2 bases, with 15 bases sitting between them. CDR1 is SEHNR and CDR2 is FQNEAQ in the germline V gene (reference sequence). The CDR3 contains 15 residues. CDR3: CASRRPGLTTDTQYF. The CDR3 region has the DNA TGTGCCAGCAGGCGACCGGGACTTACCACAGATACGCAGTATTTT.

CDR3 in amino acids: CATSRIRDRRPYGYTF. In DNA form, the CDR3 reads TGTGCCACCAGCAGGATTAGGGACAGGCGTCCCTATGGCTACACCTTC. The chain has TRBV15 and TRBJ1-2, with 8 nucleotides matching TRBD1. The CDR3 has 16 residues. V was clipped by 3 bases and J by 4 bases; unmatched bases: 10. Germline-derived CDR1 and CDR2 are LNHNV and YYDKDF (reference sequence).

The V gene is TRBV27, the J gene TRBJ1-1; maybe TRBD1 (5 bases). CDR3 size: 17 residues. V lost 4 bases and J lost 0, with 18 bases in between. Per the germline V gene, CDR1 is MNHEY and CDR2 is SMNVEV (reference sequence). CDR3 sequence reads: CASSSTPPGHLNTEAFF. DNA for the CDR3: TGTGCCAGCAGTTCGACGCCCCCAGGACATTTGAACACTGAAGCTTTCTTT.

The count of this clone is one. The J gene is TRBJ2-3, the V gene TRBV4-1, with D possibly matching TRBD2 (6 bases). This CDR3 spans 18 amino acids. V was clipped by 3 bases and J by 2 bases, with 21 bases between them. CDR1 and CDR2 from the germline V gene are MGHRA and YSYEKL. CDR3 in DNA: TGCGCCAGCAGCCACGGCCCCTACCTGCGCGGGGACACAGATACGCAGTATTTT. Protein sequence: CASSHGPYLRGDTDTQYF.

V is TRBV28 and J is TRBJ1-1, with D perhaps matching TRBD1 (5 bases). V was pared by 6 bases and J by 1 base, with 12 bases between. Germline V CDR1 and CDR2: MDHEN, SYDVKM. The CDR3 sequence is 14 residues long. CDR3 region: CASSPRGGNTEAFF. The CDR3 nucleotides are TGTGCCAGCAGCCCCCGGGGGGGGAACACTGAAGCTTTCTTT. The entire variable domain, with the rest obtained from reference TRBV28 and TRBJ1-1, is as follows: DVKVTQSSRYLVKRTGEKVFLECVQDMDHENMFWYRQDPGLGLRLIYFSYDVKMKEKGDIPEGYSVSREKKERFSLILESASTNQTSMYLCASSPRGGNTEAFFGQGTRLTVV.

The chain links TRBV18 to TRBJ2-6; 9 positions match TRBD1. Germline V gene data show CDR1 as KGHSH and CDR2 as LQKENI. The CDR3 totals 15 residues. Unmatched junction bases numbered 9, after V lost 3 bases and J lost 12 bases. The CDR3, as DNA: TGTGCCAGCTCACCTCGAACAGGGGGCATTGGCGTCCTGACTTTC. Translated, it gives CASSPRTGGIGVLTF.

This sequence joins TRBV4-1 and TRBJ2-7; 8 nucleotides align to TRBD2. V lost 0 bases to trimming and J lost 8 bases; unmatched junction nucleotides: 18. There are 18 residues in the CDR3. Germline lookup yields CDR1 MGHRA and CDR2 YSYEKL. The CDR3 protein is CASSQDRGGVAGSTKQYF. DNA for the CDR3: TGCGCCAGCAGCCAAGATAGAGGGGGTGTAGCGGGGTCCACCAAGCAGTACTTC.

This sequence joins TRBV11-2 and TRBJ2-7; 9 bases are a match to TRBD2. CDR3 length: 15 amino acids. Germline lookup yields CDR1 SGHAT and CDR2 FQNNGV. The V and J ends lost 3 bases and 3 bases, in that order; junction bases with no gene match: 6. The chain's CDR3 is CASSFSTAGGYEQYF. CDR3 DNA sequence: TGTGCCAGCAGCTTTTCGACAGCGGGGGGCTACGAGCAGTACTTC.

On this clone itself: The identical CDR3 is also encoded by other nucleotide sequences in the sample. The rearrangement uses TRBV2 and TRBJ2-3; 13 nucleotides align to TRBD2. CDR3 length equals 14 residues. Germline-derived CDR1 and CDR2 are SNHLY and FYNNEI. V shed 6 bases and J 3 bases; nucleotides not matched to a gene: 0. CDR3 in amino acids: CASRLAGGTDTQYF. As DNA, the CDR3 is TGTGCCAGCAGACTAGCGGGGGGGACAGATACGCAGTATTTT.

The gene calls are TRBV29-1 and TRBJ2-5; 7 bases agree with TRBD1. After removal of 3 bases from V and 2 bases from J, the junction contained 6 bases not matched to a gene. The length of the CDR3 is 14 residues. Germline loops: CDR1 SQVTM, CDR2 ANQGSEA. The DNA for the CDR3 is TGCAGCGTTGATCCCGGGACAGCACAAGAGACCCAGTACTTC. It specifies CSVDPGTAQETQYF.

The V call is TRBV10-3, the J call TRBJ2-7; tentatively, D is TRBD1 (6 bases). The CDR3 covers 12 residues. The germline V gene encodes CDR1 ENHRY and CDR2 SYGVKD. V was shortened by 4 bases and J by 6 bases, with 10 bases between the two germline ends. This CDR3 reads CAISGQGLEQYF. The CDR3, as DNA: TGTGCCATCAGTGGGCAGGGGCTCGAGCAGTACTTC.

The V gene is TRBV6-6, the J gene TRBJ1-3, with D possibly TRBD1 on 6 matching bases. CDR3 length: 16 residues. Per the germline V gene, CDR1 is MNHNY and CDR2 is SVGAGI (reference sequence). Deletions cut 5 bases from V and 4 bases from J, with 18 bases between. The CDR3 here is CASSRGIRGNGNTIYF. CDR3 coding DNA: TGTGCCAGCAGTCGGGGGATAAGGGGGAACGGAAACACCATATATTTT.

This sequence joins TRBV7-9 and TRBJ2-7; D unclear. V lost 3 bases and J lost 5, with 8 bases in between. The CDR3 spans 12 residues. CDR1 SEHNR and CDR2 FQNEAQ come from the germline V gene (reference sequence). The CDR3 spells CASSLRSHEQYF. CDR3 nucleotides: TGTGCCAGCAGCTTGCGTAGCCACGAGCAGTACTTC.

This clone was seen a single time. The chain links TRBV7-2 to TRBJ2-5; D may be TRBD2 (6 bases). Germline V gene sequence: CDR1 SGHTA, CDR2 FQGNSA. Trimming removed 3 bases from V and 7 bases from J, with 15 bases in between. The CDR3 has 14 residues. DNA for the CDR3: TGTGCCAGCAGCTTCGGGACTGGGAAGGTGACCCAGTACTTC. Translated: CASSFGTGKVTQYF.

The rearrangement joins TRBV7-9 to TRBJ2-3, with D perhaps TRBD2 (7 bases). The germline V and J ends were trimmed by 2 bases and 2 bases, with 17 bases remaining between them. Germline CDR1 and CDR2: SEHNR and FQNEAQ (reference sequence). The CDR3 is made up of 17 amino acids. The chain's CDR3 is CASSLTVRGALTDTQYF. DNA of the CDR3: TGTGCCAGCAGCTTAACCGTCCGGGGGGCCCTCACAGATACGCAGTATTTT.

This chain joins TRBV19 and TRBJ1-2, with 7 bases fitting TRBD1. In germline, CDR1 is LNHDA, CDR2 SQIVND (reference sequence). This CDR3 region has 13 residues. J lost 4 bases, V lost 5 bases, and 4 bases had no gene match. Written as DNA, the CDR3 is TGTGCCAGTAGTTCGTCAGGGGGCTATGGCTACACCTTC. Translating gives CASSSSGGYGYTF.

On this clone itself: Its ends do not fully match the called genes, so a read error is possible. This chain connects TRBV27 to TRBJ1-2, with 8 bases lining up with TRBD1. The CDR3 runs to 13 residues. CDR1 and CDR2 from the germline V gene are MNHEY and SMNVEV (reference sequence). This chain's CDR3 is CASSLRQGPATFF. In nucleotides, the CDR3 is TGTGCCAGCAGTCTTCGACAGGGGCCGGCCACTTTCTTC.

CDR3 sequence reads: CASMEDRNTEAFF. CDR3 bases: TGCGCCAGCATGGAAGACAGGAACACTGAAGCTTTCTTT. The chain joins TRBV10-1 to TRBJ1-1; a possible D gene is TRBD1 (5 bases). Trimming removed 7 bases at V and 1 base at J, with 10 bases between. The germline CDR1 and CDR2 sequences are WNHNN and SYGVQD (reference sequence). The CDR3 is made up of 13 amino acids.

The chain links TRBV1 to TRBJ2-4; the table's D call TRBD2 went unverified against the DNA. TRBV1 is a pseudogene segment. The CDR3 runs 15 residues. Here the CDR3 DNA reads TGCACCAGCAGCCAAGAAGCCGGGGGGGAAAACATTCAGTACTTC. As protein: CTSSQEAGGENIQYF.

In DNA, the CDR3 is TGCGCCAGCAGCTATGGGACAGGGGGCACTGAAGCTTTCTTT. Encoded protein: CASSYGTGGTEAFF. V usage is TRBV5-1 and J usage is TRBJ1-1, with 11 bases lining up with TRBD1. CDR1 and CDR2 from the germline V gene are SGHRS and YFSETQ. CDR3 length equals 14 residues. V lost 3 bases and J lost 4; bases outside the gene matches: 2.

The CDR3 protein is CASREDRGMNTQYF. CDR3 nucleotide sequence: TGTGCCAGCAGGGAGGACAGGGGGATGAATACGCAGTATTTT. The genes are TRBV2 and TRBJ2-3; 10 bases are shared with TRBD1. Germline V lookup: CDR1 SNHLY, CDR2 FYNNEI. This CDR3 region has 14 residues. Germline trimming cut 6 bases from V and 7 bases from J; bases unmatched to any gene: 7.

This clone was recorded only once. The chain carries TRBV5-6 and TRBJ2-1; D may be TRBD2 (6 bases). Trimming removed 0 bases at V and 8 bases at J, with 9 bases between. CDR3 size: 13 residues. Per germline, CDR1 SGHDT and CDR2 YYEEEE. The CDR3 DNA follows: TGTGCCAGCAGCTTGGAGACGGGGGATGAGCAGTTCTTC. Translated: CASSLETGDEQFF. Using reference TRBV5-6 and TRBJ2-1 for the parts outside the CDR3, the full variable domain is DAGVTQSPTHLIKTRGQQVTLRCSPKSGHDTVSWYQQALGQGPQFIFQYYEEEERQRGNFPDRFSGHQFPNYSSELNVNALLLGDSALYLCASSLETGDEQFFGPGTRLTVL.

CDR3 in amino acids: CASSELKGSYGYTF. The CDR3 DNA sequence: TGCGCCAGCAGTGAGTTAAAGGGGTCCTATGGCTACACCTTC. This rearrangement joins TRBV10-2 to TRBJ1-2, with D possibly TRBD1 on 5 matching bases. Germline V gene data show CDR1 as WSHSY and CDR2 as SAAADI. V was clipped by 1 base and J by 4 bases, with 10 bases between them. CDR3 length equals 14 residues.

CDR3: CASTPSTGGAGNTIYF. In DNA, the CDR3 is TGTGCCAGCACGCCTAGTACAGGGGGCGCTGGAAACACCATATATTTT. V and J are TRBV28 and TRBJ1-3, with 9 bases identical to TRBD1. The CDR3 has 16 residues. The germline gives CDR1 MDHEN, CDR2 SYDVKM. V shed 7 bases and J 2 bases; nucleotides not matched to a gene: 9.

This clone came up once. The V gene is TRBV28, the J gene TRBJ2-1; D may be TRBD2 (6 bases). The germline CDR1 and CDR2 sequences are MDHEN and SYDVKM. There are 14 residues in the CDR3. With 6 bases removed from V and 4 bases from J, the gap between germline ends came to 13 bases. For the CDR3, the DNA is TGTGCCAGCAGGGAAGGGGACTCTTACAATGAGCAGTTCTTC. Its protein product is CASREGDSYNEQFF.